One and the same sample provided the 16 T cell receptor beta chains below, sequenced in a study of blood T cell repertoires in COVID-19. TCRdb's copy holds only in-frame clones and misses some; the assay was immunoSEQ multiplex PCR. The data show about 74,000 clones, around 87% seen once. The specimen sequenced was peripheral blood. The receptors come from a woman of 80 years or more with active or convalescent COVID-19.

This rearrangement joins TRBV9 to TRBJ2-3; 8 positions agree with TRBD2. With V trimmed by 3 bases and J by 0 bases, 15 bases remained unmatched. In germline, CDR1 is SGDLS, CDR2 YYNGEE. The CDR3 contains 19 residues. The CDR3 loop reads CASSGPSGVAGGSTDTQYF. As DNA, the CDR3 is TGTGCCAGCAGCGGACCATCGGGAGTGGCGGGGGGTAGCACAGATACGCAGTATTTT. The full variable domain, in which reference TRBV9 and TRBJ2-3 provide the parts outside the CDR3, is DSGVTQTPKHLITATGQRVTLRCSPRSGDLSVYWYQQSLDQGLQFLIQYYNGEERAKGNILERFSAQQFPDLHSELNLSSLELGDSALYFCASSGPSGVAGGSTDTQYFGPGTRLTVL.

CDR3 coding DNA: TGTGCCAGCAGCCTGGGACAGGAGAGCTCCTATAATTCACCCCTCCACTTT. It encodes CASSLGQESSYNSPLHF. V and J are TRBV7-9 and TRBJ1-6; 8 bases are shared with TRBD1. Germline V gene data show CDR1 as SEHNR and CDR2 as FQNEAQ (reference sequence). This CDR3 has 17 amino acids. The trim removed 5 bases at V and 0 bases at J, leaving 6 bases unmatched.

This clone appeared a few times. The J gene is TRBJ2-7, the V gene TRBV3-1 (or the pseudogene TRBV3-2); 7 bases are shared with TRBD1. The CDR3 is 14 residues long. The germline V gene has CDR1 LGHDT and CDR2 YNNKEL (reference sequence). V gave up 3 bases and J gave up 2 bases; unmatched junction bases: 4. The CDR3 is CASSQTGTAYEQYF. In nucleotides, the CDR3 is TGTGCCAGCAGCCAGACCGGGACAGCCTACGAGCAGTACTTC.

The V call is TRBV18, the J call TRBJ1-2, with unresolved D. From germline, CDR1 is KGHSH and CDR2 LQKENI. This CDR3 comprises 15 residues. Trimming left V 3 bases short and J 3 bases short, with 14 bases between. The CDR3 DNA follows: TGTGCCAGCTCACCTGGGCCCTCCTCACACTATGGCTACACCTTC. As protein: CASSPGPSSHYGYTF. The whole variable domain, remainder taken from reference TRBV18 and TRBJ1-2, is NAGVMQNPRHLVRRRGQEARLRCSPMKGHSHVYWYRQLPEEGLKFMVYLQKENIIDESGMPKERFSAEFPKEGPSILRIQQVVRGDSAAYFCASSPGPSSHYGYTFGSGTRLTVV.

The genes are TRBV7-3 and TRBJ2-5; TRBD1 matches 8 bases. Germline assignment: CDR1 SGHTA and CDR2 FQGTGA. This CDR3 has 15 amino acids. The V segment lost 0 bases and the J segment 5 bases; nucleotides outside the gene matches: 5. The CDR3 reads CASSLTGTGGETQYF. Here the CDR3 DNA reads TGTGCCAGCAGCTTAACCGGGACAGGAGGGGAGACCCAGTACTTC.

V gene TRBV30 combines with J gene TRBJ2-3, with 8 positions matching TRBD2. V gave up 2 bases and J gave up 5 bases; unmatched junction bases: 3. Germline CDR1 GTSNPN, CDR2 SVGIG (reference sequence). This CDR3 has 13 residues. DNA for the CDR3: TGTGCCTGGAGTCGGGGGGGTCTAGATACGCAGTATTTT. It translates to CAWSRGGLDTQYF.

The J gene is TRBJ2-5, the V gene TRBV28, with a tentative D call TRBD1 (5 bases). The CDR3 is 14 amino acids. Germline V lookup: CDR1 MDHEN, CDR2 SYDVKM. Trimming took 3 bases from V and 5 from J, leaving 13 bases between them. The CDR3 DNA follows: TGTGCCAGCAGTTTTTCTGGGGCCCCTGAGACCCAGTACTTC. Translated: CASSFSGAPETQYF.

The V and J genes are TRBV2 and TRBJ2-7; 7 positions agree with TRBD1. J lost 7 bases, V lost 3 bases, and 12 bases had no gene match. Germline CDR1 is SNHLY and CDR2 is FYNNEI. The CDR3 contains 15 residues. The DNA of the CDR3 is TGTGCCAGCAGTGAGTCGGTAGGGGGCTTAACGGAGCAGTACTTC. Its protein product is CASSESVGGLTEQYF. The whole variable domain, remainder taken from reference TRBV2 and TRBJ2-7, is EPEVTQTPSHQVTQMGQEVILRCVPISNHLYFYWYRQILGQKVEFLVSFYNNEISEKSEIFDDQFSVERPDGSNFTLKIRSTKLEDSAMYFCASSESVGGLTEQYFGPGTRLTVT.

The J gene is TRBJ1-1, the V gene TRBV7-9; D not resolved. The germline V gene has CDR1 SEHNR and CDR2 FQNEAQ (reference sequence). V was shortened by 2 bases and J by 0 bases, with 7 bases between the two germline ends. CDR3 length: 14 residues. Here the CDR3 reads CASSLQVMNTEAFF. In DNA form, the CDR3 reads TGTGCCAGCAGCTTACAGGTCATGAACACTGAAGCTTTCTTT.

The gene calls are TRBV28 and TRBJ1-2; D call uncertain. Germline V lookup: CDR1 MDHEN, CDR2 SYDVKM. CDR3 length: 15 amino acids. The V and J ends lost 4 bases and 14 bases respectively, with 26 bases between them. CDR3 sequence (DNA): TGTGCCAGCAGTTCCCGACCGAATTCCCCAATGCTACAGACCTTC. It is translated as CASSSRPNSPMLQTF.

The V gene is TRBV6-5, the J gene TRBJ1-1; weak D call: TRBD1 (5 bases). Germline V gene data show CDR1 as MNHEY and CDR2 as SVGAGI. The CDR3 sequence is 14 residues long. Trimming cost V 0 bases and J 6 bases, with 11 bases left between them. The CDR3 bases are TGTGCCAGCAGTTACTCATCAGGGAATGCTGAAGCTTTCTTT. Amino acid sequence: CASSYSSGNAEAFF.

The count of this clone is one. The genes are TRBV19 and TRBJ2-2; 7 bases map to TRBD2. CDR1 is LNHDA, CDR2 SQIVND, per germline (reference sequence). The V segment lost 6 bases and the J segment 3 bases; nucleotides outside the gene matches: 4. This CDR3 region has 14 residues. CDR3 sequence reads: CASRIAGDTGELFF. The CDR3 DNA reads TGTGCCAGTAGGATCGCGGGGGACACCGGGGAGCTGTTTTTT.

The chain combines TRBV20-1 with TRBJ1-6; D gene unclear. There are 16 residues in the CDR3. Germline loops: CDR1 DFQATT, CDR2 SNEGSKA (reference sequence). V lost 3 bases, J lost 9 bases, and 21 bases lay in between. This CDR3 is CSASGDTAFAGSPLHF. Written as DNA, the CDR3 is TGCAGTGCTAGTGGTGACACAGCCTTTGCGGGTTCACCCCTCCACTTT.

This chain links TRBV4-3 with TRBJ2-1, with D perhaps matching TRBD2 (6 bases). The germline gives CDR1 LGHNA, CDR2 YSLEER. The length of the CDR3 is 17 residues. Trimming pared 4 bases from V and 0 bases from J, leaving 16 bases between. DNA for the CDR3: TGCGCCAGCAGCCGATTACTACTAGCTCTCTCCTACAATGAGCAGTTCTTC. Translated, it gives CASSRLLLALSYNEQFF.

The chain recombines TRBV3-1 (or the pseudogene TRBV3-2) with TRBJ1-6; the D gene is possibly TRBD1 (5 bases). The germline V gene encodes CDR1 LGHDT and CDR2 YNNKEL (reference sequence). V lost 8 bases to trimming and J lost 8 bases, with 10 bases between them. The CDR3 is 12 amino acids. CDR3: CASHRGDSPLHF. DNA for the CDR3: TGTGCCAGCCACCGGGGGGATTCACCCCTCCACTTT.

The CDR3 DNA reads as TGTGCCAGCAGCCAACCGCGGACAGCCTACAATGAGCAGTTCTTC. Translation gives CASSQPRTAYNEQFF. The J gene is TRBJ2-1, the V gene TRBV3-1 (or the pseudogene TRBV3-2); tentatively, D is TRBD1 (6 bases). CDR1 is LGHDT and CDR2 is YNNKEL in the germline V gene (reference sequence). The ends were cut back, 2 bases at V and 2 bases at J, with 10 bases in the middle. The CDR3 consists of 15 residues.